What follows are 10 T cell receptor beta chains derived from one specimen sequenced in a study of cytomegalovirus exposure and HLA in healthy donors. PCR primers comprised 60 Vbeta and 13 Jbeta primers. The repertoire was sequenced with immunoSEQ multiplex PCR; TCRdb's copy has only in-frame clones and lacks some. The sample includes about 200,000 clones, roughly four fifths seen only once; the top ten take about 0.1%. The sequenced sample was PBMCs. Source of these receptors: a boy between 2 and 15 years old in good health and CMV-seronegative.

The chain has TRBV4-3 and TRBJ1-1; D call uncertain. The V end was cut by 3 bases, the J end by 4 bases, with 18 bases between. The germline CDR1 and CDR2 sequences are LGHNA and YSLEER. The CDR3 covers 16 residues. The CDR3 nucleotides are TGCGCCAGCAGCCAGGGCAACGGCCGATTGTCCACTGAAGCTTTCTTT. It specifies CASSQGNGRLSTEAFF.

The chain uses TRBV6-5 and TRBJ1-1, with D possibly being TRBD1 (5 bases). Trimming took 5 bases from V and 7 from J, leaving 11 bases between them. Germline V gene sequence: CDR1 MNHEY, CDR2 SVGAGI. This CDR3 is 12 amino acids long. The CDR3 DNA reads as TGTGCCAGCAGTAAAACAGGAGTTGAAGCTTTCTTT. Encoded protein: CASSKTGVEAFF.

A note on this clone: Other DNA sequences in this sample translate to the same CDR3. CDR3 in DNA: TGTGCCAGCAGTGAGCAGGGGAGCTCCTACGAGCAGTACTTC. It codes for CASSEQGSSYEQYF. V and J are TRBV2 and TRBJ2-7, with D possibly being TRBD1 (6 bases). CDR1 SNHLY and CDR2 FYNNEI come from the germline V gene. Trimming took off 3 bases at V and 0 bases at J, with 9 bases between the two ends. The CDR3 is 14 amino acids.

DNA of the CDR3: TGTGCCAGCAGCGTAGCTCCGGGGAGCACAGATACGCAGTATTTT. Amino acid sequence: CASSVAPGSTDTQYF. This rearrangement joins TRBV9 to TRBJ2-3, with a weak D call TRBD2 (5 bases). V lost 0 bases and J lost 0, with 8 bases in between. From germline, CDR1 is SGDLS and CDR2 YYNGEE. CDR3 size: 15 residues.

This clone was seen more than once but under ten times. The CDR3 DNA is TGTGCCAGCGGCCGGGACACCGGGGAGCTGTTTTTT. Encoded protein: CASGRDTGELFF. The chain carries TRBV7-6 and TRBJ2-2; no firm D call. Germline V gene data show CDR1 as SGHVS and CDR2 as FNYEAQ. Trimming removed 8 bases from V and 3 bases from J, with 7 bases in between. The CDR3 has 12 residues.

The rearrangement joins TRBV5-4 to TRBJ2-5, with 8 bases identical to TRBD1. The J call is uncertain, as TRBJ2-7 better fits the DNA end. Germline-derived CDR1 and CDR2 are SGHNT and YYREEE (reference sequence). The CDR3 sequence is 13 residues long. CDR3 DNA: TGTGCCAGCAGCAAACCCACAGGGGGCGAGCAGTACTTC. This codes for CASSKPTGGEQYF.

The chain carries TRBV2 and TRBJ2-1, with 8 bases that match TRBD1. J was trimmed by 1 base and V by 6 bases; bases with no gene match: 2. This CDR3 is 14 amino acids long. Per the germline V gene, CDR1 is SNHLY and CDR2 is FYNNEI. CDR3 region: CASRDRVSYNEQFF. CDR3 DNA sequence: TGTGCCAGCAGGGACAGGGTGTCCTACAATGAGCAGTTCTTC.

This chain uses TRBV5-8 with TRBJ2-7, with 7 bases matching TRBD2. The CDR3 runs 14 residues. J gave up 8 bases and V 5 bases, and 13 bases lay outside the gene matches. Germline CDR1 is SGHTS and CDR2 is YDEGEE. The CDR3 nucleotides are TGTGCCAGCAGTCCCTACGGGGGACTATACAAGCAGTACTTC. Translated: CASSPYGGLYKQYF.

This sequence joins TRBV5-4 and TRBJ1-2, with D tentatively TRBD1 (5 bases). Between the trimmed V and J ends, which lost 2 bases and 7 bases, there was a span of 9 bases. Per the germline V gene, CDR1 is SGHNT and CDR2 is YYREEE (reference sequence). This CDR3 region has 12 residues. CDR3 in DNA: TGTGCCAGCAGCTTTCGGGGGAGTGGCTACACCTTC. This sequence encodes CASSFRGSGYTF.

The rearrangement joins TRBV2 to TRBJ1-3; maybe TRBD1 (6 bases). The V end lost 5 bases, the J end lost 4 bases, and 12 bases lay between the germline ends. CDR1 SNHLY and CDR2 FYNNEI come from the germline V gene. The CDR3 has 14 amino acids. CDR3 in amino acids: CASSPPGAGNTIYF. The CDR3 DNA reads TGTGCCAGCAGTCCACCAGGGGCCGGAAACACCATATATTTT.